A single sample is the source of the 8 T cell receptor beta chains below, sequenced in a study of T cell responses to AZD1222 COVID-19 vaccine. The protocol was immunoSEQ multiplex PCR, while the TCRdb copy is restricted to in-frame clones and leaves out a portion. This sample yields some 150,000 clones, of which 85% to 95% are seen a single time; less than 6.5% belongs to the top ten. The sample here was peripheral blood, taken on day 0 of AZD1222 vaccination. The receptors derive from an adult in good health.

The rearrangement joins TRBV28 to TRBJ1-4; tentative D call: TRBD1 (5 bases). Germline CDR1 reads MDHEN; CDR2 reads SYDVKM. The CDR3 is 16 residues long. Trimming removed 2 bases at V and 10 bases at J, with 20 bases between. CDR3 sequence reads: CASSLRSEHQGPKLFF. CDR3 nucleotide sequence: TGTGCCAGCAGTTTACGCTCGGAGCACCAGGGTCCAAAACTGTTTTTT.

CDR3 protein: CASSHPGQLYGYTF. The DNA for the CDR3 is TGTGCCAGCAGCCACCCGGGACAGCTATATGGCTACACCTTC. This chain connects TRBV3-1 (or the pseudogene TRBV3-2) to TRBJ1-2, with 7 positions matching TRBD1. Germline V lookup: CDR1 LGHDT, CDR2 YNNKEL (reference sequence). With V trimmed by 3 bases and J by 5 bases, 6 bases remained unmatched. The CDR3 extends over 14 amino acids.

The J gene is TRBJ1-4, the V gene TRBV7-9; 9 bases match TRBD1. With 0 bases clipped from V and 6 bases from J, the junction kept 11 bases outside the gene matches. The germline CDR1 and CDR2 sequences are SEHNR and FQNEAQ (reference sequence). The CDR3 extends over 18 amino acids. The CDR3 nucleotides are TGTGCCAGCAGCTTAGCGACTATAGGAGGGACAGGGTATGAAAAACTGTTTTTT. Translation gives CASSLATIGGTGYEKLFF.

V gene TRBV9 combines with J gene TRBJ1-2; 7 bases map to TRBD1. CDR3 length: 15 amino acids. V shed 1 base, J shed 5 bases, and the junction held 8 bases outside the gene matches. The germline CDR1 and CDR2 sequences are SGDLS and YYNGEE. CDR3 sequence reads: CASSVSTGSIYGYTF. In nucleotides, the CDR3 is TGTGCCAGCAGCGTATCGACAGGGTCCATTTATGGCTACACCTTC. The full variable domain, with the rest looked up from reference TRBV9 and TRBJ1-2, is DSGVTQTPKHLITATGQRVTLRCSPRSGDLSVYWYQQSLDQGLQFLIQYYNGEERAKGNILERFSAQQFPDLHSELNLSSLELGDSALYFCASSVSTGSIYGYTFGSGTRLTVV.

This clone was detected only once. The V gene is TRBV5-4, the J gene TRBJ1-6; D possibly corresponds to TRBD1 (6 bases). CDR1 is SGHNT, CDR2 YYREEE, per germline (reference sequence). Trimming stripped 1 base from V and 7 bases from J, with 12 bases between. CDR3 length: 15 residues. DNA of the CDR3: TGTGCCAGCAGCTTGAATCAGGGGATCAATTCACCCCTCCACTTT. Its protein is CASSLNQGINSPLHF.

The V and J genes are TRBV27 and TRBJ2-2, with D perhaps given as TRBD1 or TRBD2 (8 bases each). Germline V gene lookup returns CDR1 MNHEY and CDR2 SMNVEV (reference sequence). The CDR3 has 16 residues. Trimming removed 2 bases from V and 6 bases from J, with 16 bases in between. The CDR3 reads CASSLGTRTGPGELFF. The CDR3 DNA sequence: TGTGCCAGCAGTTTAGGGACTAGGACAGGGCCCGGGGAGCTGTTTTTT.

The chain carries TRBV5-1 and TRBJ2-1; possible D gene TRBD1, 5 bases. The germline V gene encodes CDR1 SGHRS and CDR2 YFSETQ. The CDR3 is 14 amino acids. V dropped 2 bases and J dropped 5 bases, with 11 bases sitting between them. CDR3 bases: TGCGCCAGCAGCTTAGTGGGGCGCGACAATGAGCAGTTCTTC. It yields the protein CASSLVGRDNEQFF.

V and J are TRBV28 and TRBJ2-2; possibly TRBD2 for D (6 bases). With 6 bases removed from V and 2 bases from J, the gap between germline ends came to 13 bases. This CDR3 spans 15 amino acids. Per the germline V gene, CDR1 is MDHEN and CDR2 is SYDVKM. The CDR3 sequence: CASSKTRYNTGELFF. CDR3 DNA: TGTGCCAGCAGCAAGACTAGATATAACACCGGGGAGCTGTTTTTT. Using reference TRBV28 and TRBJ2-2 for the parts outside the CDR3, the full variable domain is DVKVTQSSRYLVKRTGEKVFLECVQDMDHENMFWYRQDPGLGLRLIYFSYDVKMKEKGDIPEGYSVSREKKERFSLILESASTNQTSMYLCASSKTRYNTGELFFGEGSRLTVL.